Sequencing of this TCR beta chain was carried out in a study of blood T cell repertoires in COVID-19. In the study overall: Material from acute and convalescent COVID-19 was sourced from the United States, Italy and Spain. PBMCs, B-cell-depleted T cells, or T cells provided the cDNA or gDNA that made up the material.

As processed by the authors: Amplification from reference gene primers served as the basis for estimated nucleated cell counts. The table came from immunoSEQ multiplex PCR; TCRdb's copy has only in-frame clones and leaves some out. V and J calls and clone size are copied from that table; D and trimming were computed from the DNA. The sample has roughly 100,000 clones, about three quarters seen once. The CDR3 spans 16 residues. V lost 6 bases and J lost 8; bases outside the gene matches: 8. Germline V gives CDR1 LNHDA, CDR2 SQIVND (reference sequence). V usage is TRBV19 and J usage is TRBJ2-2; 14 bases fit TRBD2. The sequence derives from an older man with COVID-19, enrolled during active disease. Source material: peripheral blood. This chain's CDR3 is CASRPGLAGVAGELFF. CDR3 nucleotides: TGTGCCAGTAGGCCGGGACTAGCGGGAGTCGCAGGGGAGCTGTTTTTT.